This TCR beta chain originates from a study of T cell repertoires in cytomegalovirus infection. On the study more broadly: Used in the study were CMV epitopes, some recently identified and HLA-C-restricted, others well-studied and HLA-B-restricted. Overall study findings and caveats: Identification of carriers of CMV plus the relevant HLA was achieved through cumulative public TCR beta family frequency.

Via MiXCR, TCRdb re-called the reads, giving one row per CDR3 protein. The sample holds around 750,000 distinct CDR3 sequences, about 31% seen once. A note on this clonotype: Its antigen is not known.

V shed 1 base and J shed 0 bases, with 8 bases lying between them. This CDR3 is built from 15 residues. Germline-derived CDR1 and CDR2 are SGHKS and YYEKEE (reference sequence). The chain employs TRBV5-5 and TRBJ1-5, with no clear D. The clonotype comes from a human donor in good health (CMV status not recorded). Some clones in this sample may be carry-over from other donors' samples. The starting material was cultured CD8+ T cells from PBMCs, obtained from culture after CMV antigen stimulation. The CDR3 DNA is TGTGCCAGCAGCTTGTTGCTTTATAGCAATCAGCCCCAGCATTTT. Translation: CASSLLLYSNQPQHF.